This T cell receptor (beta chain) was captured in a study of blood T cells in healthy people across ages. A J-beta primer mix and a sample-barcoded 5' primer were used in a second PCR of about 6 to 12 cycles. TCRdb re-called the 5' RACE reads through MiXCR, storing one row per CDR3 protein. The sample lists more than 1,000,000 distinct CDR3 sequences; around 25% were seen once. The J segment lost 6 bases and the V segment lost 8 bases, leaving 13 bases of the junction unmatched. The CDR3 has 17 residues. The V gene's germline CDR1 is KGHDR and CDR2 SFDVKD. These data were also reused for a study on T cells of mothers and their children.

V is TRBV24-1 and J is TRBJ2-2, with 11 bases identical to TRBD1. The source material was blood. The TCR originated in a girl aged 2 to 9 in good health. CDR3 protein: CATMPGQGVGASGELFF. Written as DNA, the CDR3 is TGTGCCACCATGCCGGGACAGGGGGTTGGGGCGTCCGGGGAGCTGTTTTTT.